Listed below are T cell receptor beta chains from one sample, sequenced in a study of blood T cell repertoires in COVID-19. The method was immunoSEQ multiplex PCR; TCRdb's version includes in-frame clones alone and lacks a portion of them. The sample yields 110,000 to 150,000 clones, about 89% seen once. Source material: PBMCs or T cells enriched from blood (not recorded which). All receptors derive from a man between 60 and 75 years old who had recovered from COVID-19. The CDR3 runs from the conserved cysteine through the conserved F or W. Each record gives: V gene, CDR3 length, J gene, CDR3 protein.

V gene: TRBV25-1
CDR3 length: 14
J gene: TRBJ2-3
CDR3 protein: CASSEQGRSDTQYF

V gene: TRBV19
CDR3 length: 12
J gene: TRBJ1-2
CDR3 protein: CASSARSIGYTF

V gene: TRBV9
CDR3 length: 15
J gene: TRBJ1-4
CDR3 protein: CASSPRQGWNEKLFF

V gene: TRBV12-2
CDR3 length: 13
J gene: TRBJ1-5
CDR3 protein: CASPLTGRAPQHF

V gene: TRBV19
CDR3 length: 19
J gene: TRBJ1-6
CDR3 protein: CASSINFRRGAAGNSPLHF

V gene: TRBV5-1
CDR3 length: 14
J gene: TRBJ1-1
CDR3 protein: CASSFGTGGTEAFF

V gene: TRBV28
CDR3 length: 16
J gene: TRBJ2-3
CDR3 protein: CASSPWTSGSTDTQYF

V gene: TRBV6-5
CDR3 length: 16
J gene: TRBJ2-1
CDR3 protein: CASSYLLGGGDYEQFF

V gene: TRBV7-9
CDR3 length: 16
J gene: TRBJ2-7
CDR3 protein: CASSSGVGTGAYEQYF

V gene: TRBV10-3
CDR3 length: 12
J gene: TRBJ1-2
CDR3 protein: CAISAGTDGYTF

V gene: TRBV9
CDR3 length: 15
J gene: TRBJ1-1
CDR3 protein: CASSVRDSPPTEAFF

V gene: TRBV7-9
CDR3 length: 13
J gene: TRBJ2-1
CDR3 protein: CASSPRVYNEQFF

V gene: TRBV18
CDR3 length: 13
J gene: TRBJ2-2
CDR3 protein: CASSLADTGELFF

V gene: TRBV29-1
CDR3 length: 13
J gene: TRBJ2-3
CDR3 protein: CSVALPVTDTQYF

V gene: TRBV30
CDR3 length: 13
J gene: TRBJ1-1
CDR3 protein: CARHRVGSTEAFF

V gene: TRBV28
CDR3 length: 18
J gene: TRBJ1-5
CDR3 protein: CASNNRDRVSPSNQPQHF

V gene: TRBV3-1/TRBV3-2
CDR3 length: 15
J gene: TRBJ2-3
CDR3 protein: CASSRTRDNTDTQYF

V gene: TRBV25-1
CDR3 length: 14
J gene: TRBJ2-2
CDR3 protein: CASRASGHTGELFF

V gene: TRBV18
CDR3 length: 13
J gene: TRBJ2-7
CDR3 protein: CASSTSGGYEQYF

V gene: TRBV25-1
CDR3 length: 15
J gene: TRBJ1-6
CDR3 protein: CASSTLGTGNSPLHF

V gene: TRBV18
CDR3 length: 16
J gene: TRBJ1-1
CDR3 protein: CASSLGQGAMNTEAFF

V gene: TRBV5-1
CDR3 length: 15
J gene: TRBJ2-6
CDR3 protein: CASSLVRPGANVLTF

V gene: TRBV3-1/TRBV3-2
CDR3 length: 14
J gene: TRBJ1-2
CDR3 protein: CASSQESWSGGYTF

V gene: TRBV19
CDR3 length: 15
J gene: TRBJ2-3
CDR3 protein: CASSPKFTSTDTQYF

V gene: TRBV10-3
CDR3 length: 14
J gene: TRBJ2-7
CDR3 protein: CAISGPRGSHEQYF

V gene: TRBV18
CDR3 length: 12
J gene: TRBJ2-5
CDR3 protein: CASSRLEETQYF

V gene: TRBV9
CDR3 length: 16
J gene: TRBJ2-1
CDR3 protein: CASSAGSAASNNEQFF

V gene: TRBV7-9
CDR3 length: 11
J gene: TRBJ2-1
CDR3 protein: CASSGSAEQFF

V gene: TRBV4-1
CDR3 length: 19
J gene: TRBJ2-4
CDR3 protein: CASSQDLAGAIEAKNIQYF

V gene: TRBV5-1
CDR3 length: 19
J gene: TRBJ2-5
CDR3 protein: CASSLVGLAGGPVLGTQYF

V gene: TRBV10-3
CDR3 length: 16
J gene: TRBJ2-6
CDR3 protein: CAISSSGSPGANVLTF

V gene: TRBV6-5
CDR3 length: 15
J gene: TRBJ1-1
CDR3 protein: CASFNRGRRNTEAFF

V gene: TRBV24-1
CDR3 length: 14
J gene: TRBJ1-2
CDR3 protein: CATSVSDRADGYTF

V gene: TRBV9
CDR3 length: 13
J gene: TRBJ1-2
CDR3 protein: CASSGDYQGGYTF

V gene: TRBV15
CDR3 length: 18
J gene: TRBJ2-1
CDR3 protein: CATSSRVVAGSSYNEQFF

V gene: TRBV3-1/TRBV3-2
CDR3 length: 15
J gene: TRBJ2-2
CDR3 protein: CASSLRQVNTGELFF

V gene: TRBV7-9
CDR3 length: 14
J gene: TRBJ1-4
CDR3 protein: CASSSQWNNEKLFF

V gene: TRBV2
CDR3 length: 14
J gene: TRBJ1-1
CDR3 protein: CASSAEGMNTEAFF

V gene: TRBV5-1
CDR3 length: 16
J gene: TRBJ2-2
CDR3 protein: CASSPTGNPNTGELFF

V gene: TRBV5-4
CDR3 length: 14
J gene: TRBJ2-5
CDR3 protein: CASSLRAVTETQYF

V gene: TRBV11-2
CDR3 length: 16
J gene: TRBJ1-4
CDR3 protein: CASSLMLSGSGEKLFF

V gene: TRBV19
CDR3 length: 13
J gene: TRBJ1-1
CDR3 protein: CASPYTGNTEAFF

V gene: TRBV9
CDR3 length: 14
J gene: TRBJ2-7
CDR3 protein: CASSVGQGNYEQYF

V gene: TRBV2
CDR3 length: 14
J gene: TRBJ1-5
CDR3 protein: CASSDRDRNQPQHF

V gene: TRBV28
CDR3 length: 16
J gene: TRBJ2-2
CDR3 protein: CASSLSPSGRTGELFF

V gene: TRBV7-8
CDR3 length: 13
J gene: TRBJ1-1
CDR3 protein: CASKGSRGTEAFF

V gene: TRBV6-5
CDR3 length: 15
J gene: TRBJ2-7
CDR3 protein: CASSYWVGGVYEQYF

V gene: TRBV27
CDR3 length: 13
J gene: TRBJ2-5
CDR3 protein: CASSLRGQETQYF

V gene: TRBV2
CDR3 length: 11
J gene: TRBJ1-4
CDR3 protein: CASFGVEKLFF

V gene: TRBV19
CDR3 length: 14
J gene: TRBJ1-1
CDR3 protein: CASRLGGVDTEAFF

V gene: TRBV2
CDR3 length: 13
J gene: TRBJ2-5
CDR3 protein: CASSVAVQETQYF

V gene: TRBV28
CDR3 length: 16
J gene: TRBJ2-7
CDR3 protein: CASSLTGRGSVYEQYF

V gene: TRBV4-2
CDR3 length: 14
J gene: TRBJ2-1
CDR3 protein: CASSQDRGGGEQFF

V gene: TRBV30
CDR3 length: 14
J gene: TRBJ2-7
CDR3 protein: CAWEGLAGRYEQYF